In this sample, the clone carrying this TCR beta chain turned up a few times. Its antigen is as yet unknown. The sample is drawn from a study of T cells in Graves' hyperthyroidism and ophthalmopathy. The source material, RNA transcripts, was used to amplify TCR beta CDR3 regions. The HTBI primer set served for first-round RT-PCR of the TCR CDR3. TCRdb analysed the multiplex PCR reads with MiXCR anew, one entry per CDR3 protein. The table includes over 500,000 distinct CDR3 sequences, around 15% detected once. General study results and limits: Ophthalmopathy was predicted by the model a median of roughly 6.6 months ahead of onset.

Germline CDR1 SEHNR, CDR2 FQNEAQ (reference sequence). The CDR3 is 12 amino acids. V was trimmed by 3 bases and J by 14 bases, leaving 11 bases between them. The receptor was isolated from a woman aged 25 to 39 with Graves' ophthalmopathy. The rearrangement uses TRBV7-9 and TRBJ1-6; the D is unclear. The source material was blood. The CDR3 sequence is CASSFAGEALHF. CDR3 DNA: TGTGCCAGCAGCTTCGCCGGTGAGGCCCTCCACTTT.